The 2 T cell receptor beta chains listed next were all sequenced from one sample in a study of T cell repertoires in cytomegalovirus infection. These receptors' targets are unknown. TCRdb ran MiXCR on the reads and lists one entry per CDR3 protein. Among 110,000 to 150,000 distinct CDR3 sequences listed, about 31% were seen once. This material consisted of CD8+ T cells from cultured PBMCs, taken from culture after CMV antigen stimulation. The receptors stem from a human donor in good health (CMV status not recorded). Some clones in this sample may be carry-over from other donors' samples.

CDR3 sequence (DNA): TGTGCCAGTAGTAAAGACGTCTCTGGGGCCAACGTCCTGACTTTC. Protein product: CASSKDVSGANVLTF. V is TRBV19 and J is TRBJ2-6; D not resolved. The V gene lost 4 bases and the J gene lost 0 bases, with 7 bases spanning the gap. Germline assignment: CDR1 LNHDA and CDR2 SQIVND (reference sequence). This CDR3 has 15 amino acids.

The table lists this clonotype with many counts. The V gene is TRBV14, the J gene TRBJ2-2; a possible D gene is TRBD2 (5 bases). The CDR3 consists of 16 residues. V lost 4 bases, J lost 3 bases, and 15 bases lay in between. Germline loops: CDR1 SGHDN, CDR2 FVKESK. The DNA for the CDR3 is TGTGCCAGCAGCCCCCGGAGAAGAGCGGACACCGGGGAGCTGTTTTTT. Residues: CASSPRRRADTGELFF.